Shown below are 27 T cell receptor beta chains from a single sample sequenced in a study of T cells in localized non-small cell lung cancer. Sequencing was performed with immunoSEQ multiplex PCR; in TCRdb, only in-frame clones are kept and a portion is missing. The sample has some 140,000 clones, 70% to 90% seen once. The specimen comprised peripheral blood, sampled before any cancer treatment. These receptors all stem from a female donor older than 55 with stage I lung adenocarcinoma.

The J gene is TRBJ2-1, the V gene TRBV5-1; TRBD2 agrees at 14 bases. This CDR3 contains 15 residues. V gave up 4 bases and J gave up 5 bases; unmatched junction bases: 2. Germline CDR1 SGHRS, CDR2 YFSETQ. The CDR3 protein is CASSAGLAGDNEQFF. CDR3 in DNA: TGCGCCAGCAGCGCGGGACTAGCGGGAGACAATGAGCAGTTCTTC.

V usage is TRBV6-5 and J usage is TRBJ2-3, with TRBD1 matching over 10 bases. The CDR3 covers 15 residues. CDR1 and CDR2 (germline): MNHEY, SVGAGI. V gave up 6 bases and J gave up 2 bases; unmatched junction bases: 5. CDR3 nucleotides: TGTGCCAGCAGAATGACAGGGGGCTACACAGATACGCAGTATTTT. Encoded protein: CASRMTGGYTDTQYF.

For the CDR3, the DNA is TGTGCCAGTAGGTGGGCAGGGCAAAATTCACCCCTCCACTTT. This sequence encodes CASRWAGQNSPLHF. This chain uses TRBV6-6 with TRBJ1-6, with TRBD1 as a possible D gene (5 bases). The germline V and J ends were trimmed by 9 bases and 7 bases, with 16 bases remaining between them. Germline assignment: CDR1 MNHNY and CDR2 SVGAGI (reference sequence). The CDR3 has 14 residues.

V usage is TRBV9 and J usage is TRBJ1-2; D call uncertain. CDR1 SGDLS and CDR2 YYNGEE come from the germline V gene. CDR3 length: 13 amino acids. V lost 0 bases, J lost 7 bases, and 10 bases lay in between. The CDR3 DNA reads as TGTGCCAGCAGCGTAGTGCCCGATCTTGGCTACACCTTC. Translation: CASSVVPDLGYTF. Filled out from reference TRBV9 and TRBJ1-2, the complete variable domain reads DSGVTQTPKHLITATGQRVTLRCSPRSGDLSVYWYQQSLDQGLQFLIQYYNGEERAKGNILERFSAQQFPDLHSELNLSSLELGDSALYFCASSVVPDLGYTFGSGTRLTVV.

The CDR3 here is CASSPTSASSYEQYF. The CDR3 DNA is TGTGCCAGCAGTCCGACTAGCGCGAGCTCCTACGAGCAGTACTTC. This rearrangement joins TRBV27 to TRBJ2-7, with 8 bases identical to TRBD2. The CDR3 covers 15 residues. Germline trimming cut 5 bases from V and 0 bases from J; bases unmatched to any gene: 6. The germline gives CDR1 MNHEY, CDR2 SMNVEV (reference sequence).

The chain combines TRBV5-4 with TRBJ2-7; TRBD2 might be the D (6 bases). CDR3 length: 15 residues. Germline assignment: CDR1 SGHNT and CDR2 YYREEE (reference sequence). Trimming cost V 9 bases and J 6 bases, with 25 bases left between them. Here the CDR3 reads CATRTGLQGESEQYF. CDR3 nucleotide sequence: TGTGCCACTCGCACGGGACTCCAAGGGGAGAGCGAGCAGTACTTC.

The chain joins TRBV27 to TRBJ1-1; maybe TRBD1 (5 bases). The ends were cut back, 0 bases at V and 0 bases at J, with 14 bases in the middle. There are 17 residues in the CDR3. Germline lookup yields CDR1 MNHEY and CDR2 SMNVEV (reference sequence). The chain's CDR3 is CASSLSPGRALNTEAFF. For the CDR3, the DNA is TGTGCCAGCAGTTTATCCCCGGGACGGGCCCTGAACACTGAAGCTTTCTTT.

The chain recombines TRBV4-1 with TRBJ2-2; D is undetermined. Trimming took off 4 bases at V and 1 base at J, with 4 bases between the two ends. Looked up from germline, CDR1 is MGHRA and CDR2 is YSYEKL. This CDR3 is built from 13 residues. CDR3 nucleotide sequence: TGCGCCAGCAGCCTCCGGAACACCGGGGAGCTGTTTTTT. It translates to CASSLRNTGELFF.

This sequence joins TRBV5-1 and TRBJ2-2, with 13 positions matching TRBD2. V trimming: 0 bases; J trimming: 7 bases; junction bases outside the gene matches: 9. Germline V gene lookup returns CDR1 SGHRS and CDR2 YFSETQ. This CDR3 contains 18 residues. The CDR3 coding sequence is TGCGCCAGCAGCTTGGCCGGGACTAGCGGGATAAGCGGCGGGGAGCTGTTTTTT. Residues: CASSLAGTSGISGGELFF.

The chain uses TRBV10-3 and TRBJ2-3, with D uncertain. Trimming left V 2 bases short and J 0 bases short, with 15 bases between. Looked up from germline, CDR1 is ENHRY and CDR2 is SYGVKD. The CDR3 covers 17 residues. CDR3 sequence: CAISERSDKSSTDTQYF. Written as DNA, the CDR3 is TGTGCCATCAGTGAGCGGTCCGATAAATCTAGCACAGATACGCAGTATTTT.

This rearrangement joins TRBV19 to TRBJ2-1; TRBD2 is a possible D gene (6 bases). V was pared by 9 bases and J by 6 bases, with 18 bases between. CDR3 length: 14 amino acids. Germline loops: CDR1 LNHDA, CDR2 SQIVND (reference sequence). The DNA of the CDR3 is TGTGCCAGCAGGACTACTTCCCTCGCCAATGAGCAGTTCTTC. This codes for CASRTTSLANEQFF.

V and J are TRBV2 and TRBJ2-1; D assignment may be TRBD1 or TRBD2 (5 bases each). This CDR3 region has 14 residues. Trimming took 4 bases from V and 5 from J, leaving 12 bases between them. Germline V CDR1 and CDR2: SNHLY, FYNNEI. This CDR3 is CASSAGRFNNEQFF. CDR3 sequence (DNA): TGTGCCAGCAGTGCAGGGAGATTCAACAATGAGCAGTTCTTC.

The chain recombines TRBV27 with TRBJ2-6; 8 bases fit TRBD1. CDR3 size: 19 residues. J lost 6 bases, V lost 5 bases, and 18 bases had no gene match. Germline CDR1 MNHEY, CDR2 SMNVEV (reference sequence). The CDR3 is CASSTRSGTGILAANVLTF. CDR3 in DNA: TGTGCCAGCAGTACAAGGTCCGGGACAGGAATCCTGGCGGCCAACGTCCTGACTTTC.

Written as DNA, the CDR3 is TGTGCCAGCAGCTTAGACGGGGGGCTGGGGAAGACCCAGTACTTC. It yields the protein CASSLDGGLGKTQYF. The chain combines TRBV7-9 with TRBJ2-5; possible D gene TRBD2, 7 bases. CDR3 length: 15 amino acids. Germline V gene sequence: CDR1 SEHNR, CDR2 FQNEAQ (reference sequence). V lost 1 base, J lost 6 bases, and 15 bases lay in between.

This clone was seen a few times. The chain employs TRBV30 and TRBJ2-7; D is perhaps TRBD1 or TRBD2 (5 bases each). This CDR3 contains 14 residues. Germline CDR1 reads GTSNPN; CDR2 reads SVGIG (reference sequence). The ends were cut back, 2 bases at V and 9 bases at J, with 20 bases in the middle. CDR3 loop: CAWSPDYDSSGQYF. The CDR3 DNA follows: TGTGCCTGGAGTCCCGACTACGACAGTTCCGGGCAGTACTTC.

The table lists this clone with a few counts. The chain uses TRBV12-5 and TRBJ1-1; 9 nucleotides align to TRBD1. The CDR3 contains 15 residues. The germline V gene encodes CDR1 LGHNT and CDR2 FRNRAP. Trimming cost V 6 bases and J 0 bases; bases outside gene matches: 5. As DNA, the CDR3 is TGTGCTAGTGGCCGGGGACAGGGCATGAACACTGAAGCTTTCTTT. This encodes CASGRGQGMNTEAFF.

The CDR3 sequence is CASRVVNTEAFF. Here the CDR3 DNA reads TGTGCCAGCAGGGTGGTGAACACTGAAGCTTTCTTT. The chain couples TRBV28 to TRBJ1-1, with D unresolved. The V gene's germline CDR1 is MDHEN and CDR2 SYDVKM. The CDR3 spans 12 residues. Trimming stripped 6 bases from V and 0 bases from J, with 5 bases between.

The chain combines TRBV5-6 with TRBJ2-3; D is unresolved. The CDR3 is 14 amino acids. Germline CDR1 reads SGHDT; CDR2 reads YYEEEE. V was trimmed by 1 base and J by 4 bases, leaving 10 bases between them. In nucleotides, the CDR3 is TGTGCCAGCAGCTTGTTGCGACGCGCAGATACGCAGTATTTT. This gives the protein CASSLLRRADTQYF.

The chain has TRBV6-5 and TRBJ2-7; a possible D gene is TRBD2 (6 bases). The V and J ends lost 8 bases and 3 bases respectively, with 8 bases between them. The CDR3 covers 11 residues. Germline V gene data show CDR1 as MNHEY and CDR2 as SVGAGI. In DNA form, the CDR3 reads TGTGCCAGCGGGACTGGCTACGAGCAGTACTTC. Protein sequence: CASGTGYEQYF.

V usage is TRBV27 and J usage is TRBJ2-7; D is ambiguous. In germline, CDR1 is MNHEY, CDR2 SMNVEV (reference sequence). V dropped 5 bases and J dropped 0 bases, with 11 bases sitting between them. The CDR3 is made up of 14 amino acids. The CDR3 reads CASSPRGISYEQYF. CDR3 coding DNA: TGTGCCAGCAGTCCGCGAGGAATCTCCTACGAGCAGTACTTC.

CDR3 sequence reads: CATSRAGRKSTDTQYF. The CDR3 DNA reads TGTGCCACCAGCAGAGCGGGGCGGAAAAGCACAGATACGCAGTATTTT. The chain carries TRBV15 and TRBJ2-3; either TRBD1 or TRBD2 may supply D (5 bases each). The CDR3 runs to 16 residues. Trimming removed 1 base at V and 0 bases at J, with 11 bases between. Germline loops: CDR1 LNHNV, CDR2 YYDKDF (reference sequence).

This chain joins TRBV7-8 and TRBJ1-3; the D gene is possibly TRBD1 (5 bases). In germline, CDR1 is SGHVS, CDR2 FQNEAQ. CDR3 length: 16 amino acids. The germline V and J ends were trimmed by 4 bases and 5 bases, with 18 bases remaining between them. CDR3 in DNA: TGTGCCAGCAGCTACAACCCTAGGGGTACACGAAACACCATATATTTT. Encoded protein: CASSYNPRGTRNTIYF.

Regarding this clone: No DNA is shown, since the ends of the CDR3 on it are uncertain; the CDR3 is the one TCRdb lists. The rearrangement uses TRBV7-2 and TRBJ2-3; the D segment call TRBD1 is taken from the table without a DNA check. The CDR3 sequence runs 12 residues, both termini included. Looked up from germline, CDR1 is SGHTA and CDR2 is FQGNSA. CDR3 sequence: CASSSPFGQGNF.

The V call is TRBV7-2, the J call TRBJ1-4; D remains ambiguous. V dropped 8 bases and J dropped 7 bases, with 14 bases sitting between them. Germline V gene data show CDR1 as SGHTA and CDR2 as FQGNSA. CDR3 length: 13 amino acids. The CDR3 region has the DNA TGTGCCAGCCGGGCCTCCGGACCTGAAAAACTGTTTTTT. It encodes CASRASGPEKLFF.

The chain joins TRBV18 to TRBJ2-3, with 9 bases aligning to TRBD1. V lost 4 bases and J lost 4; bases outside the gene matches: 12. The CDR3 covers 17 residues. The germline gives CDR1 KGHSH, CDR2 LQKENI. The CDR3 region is CASSLARDREGPDTQYF. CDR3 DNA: TGTGCCAGCTCACTCGCCCGGGACAGGGAGGGGCCAGATACGCAGTATTTT.

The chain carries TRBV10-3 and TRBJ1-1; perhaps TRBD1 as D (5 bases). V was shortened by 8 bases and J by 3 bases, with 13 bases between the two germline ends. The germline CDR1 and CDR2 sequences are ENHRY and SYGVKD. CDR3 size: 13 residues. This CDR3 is CAIVSVRDTEAFF. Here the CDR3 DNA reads TGTGCCATCGTCTCGGTCAGGGACACTGAAGCTTTCTTT.

The CDR3, as DNA: TGTGCCAGCACCCAGGGACGAGCACTGGCGTATGGCTACACCTTC. Translated, it gives CASTQGRALAYGYTF. The V call is TRBV6-5, the J call TRBJ1-2; D is perhaps TRBD1 (5 bases). CDR3 length equals 15 residues. Germline V lookup: CDR1 MNHEY, CDR2 SVGAGI. V lost 7 bases and J 5 bases, leaving 20 bases between the germline ends.